The 5 T cell receptor beta chains given below trace back to one sample, sequenced in a study of shared clonotypes between healthy human individuals. Clones were sequenced by immunoSEQ multiplex PCR, and TCRdb holds only the in-frame ones, with some missing. The profile covers roughly 490,000 clones, with around 80% appearing a single time and approximately 12% taken by the ten largest. Material for sequencing was PBMCs. The receptors shown here come from a woman aged 40 to 49 in good health. Some clones in this sample may be carry-over from other donors' samples.

Notes on this clone: The junction departs from germline at one end; a sequencing error may be responsible. The chain couples TRBV7-2 to TRBJ1-2, with D possibly matching TRBD1 (6 bases). The CDR3 is 13 residues long. Germline V CDR1 and CDR2: SGHTA, FQGNSA. The CDR3 loop reads CASSLSNRQDTAF. CDR3 sequence (DNA): TGTGCCAGCAGCTTATCGAACCGACAGGACACCGCCTTC.

The chain recombines TRBV7-6 with TRBJ2-1; 12 bases match TRBD2. Trimming removed 2 bases from V and 9 bases from J; junction bases left unmatched: 11. This CDR3 has 17 amino acids. Per the germline V gene, CDR1 is SGHVS and CDR2 is FNYEAQ. The CDR3 is CASSLKPRLAGASEQFF. The DNA for the CDR3 is TGTGCCAGCAGCTTAAAACCCAGACTAGCGGGAGCTAGTGAGCAGTTCTTC. Full variable domain (rest looked up from reference TRBV7-6 and TRBJ2-1): GAGVSQSPRYKVTKRGQDVALRCDPISGHVSLYWYRQALGQGPEFLTYFNYEAQQDKSGLPNDRFSAERPEGSISTLTIQRTEQRDSAMYRCASSLKPRLAGASEQFFGPGTRLTVL.

This clone occurred once. One base away lies a much larger clone, so this may be a sequencing read error. The CDR3 nucleotides are TGTGCCCGGACGGCCGGTTATAATGAAAAACTGTTTTTT. Amino acid sequence: CARTAGYNEKLFF. The chain is built from TRBV30 and TRBJ1-4; D gene uncertain. Trimming stripped 8 bases from V and 4 bases from J, with 14 bases between. The germline gives CDR1 GTSNPN, CDR2 SVGIG (reference sequence). The CDR3 extends over 13 amino acids.

The chain links TRBV19 to TRBJ1-2, with 7 bases fitting TRBD1. This CDR3 region has 17 residues. V dropped 4 bases and J dropped 2; count of bases not matched to a gene: 13. Germline-derived CDR1 and CDR2 are LNHDA and SQIVND (reference sequence). The CDR3 here is CASSTGRTARGNYGYTF. DNA for the CDR3: TGTGCCAGTAGTACGGGAAGGACAGCCAGGGGGAACTATGGCTACACCTTC.

For this clone: The sample holds other DNA sequences that translate to the same CDR3. The V gene is TRBV9, the J gene TRBJ2-3, with D unresolved. The CDR3 loop spans 13 amino acids. Trimming removed 2 bases from V and 4 bases from J, with 8 bases in between. CDR1 and CDR2 from the germline V gene are SGDLS and YYNGEE. The CDR3 DNA is TGTGCCAGCAGCGTGACTGGTGCAGATACGCAGTATTTT. Protein product: CASSVTGADTQYF.